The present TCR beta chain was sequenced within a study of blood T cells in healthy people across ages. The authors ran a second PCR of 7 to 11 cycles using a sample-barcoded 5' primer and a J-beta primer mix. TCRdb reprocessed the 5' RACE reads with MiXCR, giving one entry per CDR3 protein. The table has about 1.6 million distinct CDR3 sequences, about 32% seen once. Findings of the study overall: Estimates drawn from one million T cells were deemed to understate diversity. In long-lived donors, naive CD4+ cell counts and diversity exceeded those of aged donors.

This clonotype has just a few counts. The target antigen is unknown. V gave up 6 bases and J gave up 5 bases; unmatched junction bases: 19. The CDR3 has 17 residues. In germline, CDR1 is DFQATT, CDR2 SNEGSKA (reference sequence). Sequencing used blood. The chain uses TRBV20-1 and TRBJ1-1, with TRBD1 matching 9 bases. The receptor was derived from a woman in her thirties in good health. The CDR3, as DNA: TGCAGTGCCTTCCGAATACCACAGGGGGCAGGCGGAACTGAAGCTTTCTTT. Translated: CSAFRIPQGAGGTEAFF.